This entry features one T cell receptor beta chain sequence. Antigen: not known. At one of its ends the junction is not consistent with the germline gene, which may arise from a read error. The entry originates in a study of CD8 T cells in ankylosing spondylitis. MiXCR, applied by TCRdb to the 5' RACE reads, yields one record per CDR3 protein. This sample yields over 700,000 distinct CDR3 sequences, of which 15% to 20% are seen a single time; about a fifth belongs to the top ten. Germline CDR1 reads DFQATT; CDR2 reads SNEGSKA (reference sequence). This CDR3 contains 15 residues. Broader study findings: A TCR beta motif of under ten highly homologous variants appeared characteristic of ankylosing spondylitis blood. Matched synovial fluid from ankylosing spondylitis patients was reported to be enriched for disease-linked clones.

Sequenced material: blood, either unsorted or a sorted T cell fraction (not recorded which). The sequence came from a male donor with ankylosing spondylitis. This chain uses TRBV20-1 with TRBJ1-5; D possibly corresponds to TRBD1 (5 bases). In nucleotides, the CDR3 is TGCAGTGCGAGAGAGCTACAGGCGGCCAATCAGCCCCAGCATTTT. Amino acid sequence: CSARELQAANQPQHF.